The present T cell receptor beta chain was sequenced within a study of Tregs in tolerant kidney transplant recipients. From germline, CDR1 is MNHNS and CDR2 SASEGT. Trimming stripped 4 bases from V and 2 bases from J, with 3 bases between. The CDR3 has 11 amino acids. Study results and limitations: Findings come from small patient numbers and require larger validation. Biological reproducibility was not directly addressed in this study. The most relevant donor-specific Treg TCRbeta repertoire apparently came from expansion with activated donor B cells.

Assay: immunoSEQ multiplex PCR; the TCRdb copy retains only in-frame clones and omits some. Of roughly 68,000 clones listed, 84% were seen once; the top ten hold about 4.7%. A word on this clone: Its target is unknown.

Thawed PBMCs were FACS-sorted into unstimulated CD4+CD25+CD127- regulatory T cells, CD4+CD25- non-regulatory cells, CD4 and CD8 cells. This chain joins TRBV6-1 and TRBJ2-7; D unresolved. Input material: CD4+ T cells from blood. This clonotype was sampled from a human donor in good health. This CDR3 reads CASSVTYEQYF. DNA of the CDR3: TGTGCCAGCAGTGTCACCTACGAGCAGTACTTC.